This T cell receptor (beta chain) is drawn from a study of T-cell memory formation after mild COVID-19. Only one count was recorded for this clonotype. Germline values: CDR1 LGHNA, CDR2 YNFKEQ. V was clipped by 2 bases and J by 6 bases; unmatched bases: 7. This CDR3 is 14 amino acids long. Each CDR3 protein gets one entry after TCRdb re-called the 5' RACE reads with MiXCR. The sample has 450,000 to 650,000 distinct CDR3 sequences; about a fifth are singletons. The sample consisted of PBMCs or a T cell subset sorted from them (not recorded which). The receptor's source is an adult woman who had mild COVID-19 (a few samples of this study predate the infection). Cell type and time point are not known. The rearrangement uses TRBV4-2 and TRBJ2-7, with 7 positions matching TRBD1. The CDR3 nucleotides are TGTGCCAGCAGCCAAACAGGGGCGGTGGGCGAGCAGTACTTC. This gives the protein CASSQTGAVGEQYF.